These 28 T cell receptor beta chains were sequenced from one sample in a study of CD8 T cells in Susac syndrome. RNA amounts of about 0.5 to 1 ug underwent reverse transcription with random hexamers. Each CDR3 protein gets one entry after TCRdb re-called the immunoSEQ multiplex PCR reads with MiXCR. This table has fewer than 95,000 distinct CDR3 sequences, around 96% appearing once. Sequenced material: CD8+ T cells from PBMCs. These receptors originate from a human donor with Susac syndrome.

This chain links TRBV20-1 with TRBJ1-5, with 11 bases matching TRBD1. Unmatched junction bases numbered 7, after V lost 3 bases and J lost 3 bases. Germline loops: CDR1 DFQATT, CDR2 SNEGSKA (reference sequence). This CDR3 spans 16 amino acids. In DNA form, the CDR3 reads TGCAGTGCTAGGGCTGGGACAGGGGGTTTCAATCAGCCCCAGCATTTT. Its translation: CSARAGTGGFNQPQHF.

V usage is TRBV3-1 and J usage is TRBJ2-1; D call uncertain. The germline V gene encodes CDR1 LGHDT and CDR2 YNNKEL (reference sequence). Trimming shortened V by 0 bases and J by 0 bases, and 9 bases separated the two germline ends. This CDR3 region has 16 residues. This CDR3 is CASSQELLSSYNEQFF. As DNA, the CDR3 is TGTGCCAGCAGCCAAGAGTTGTTAAGCTCCTACAATGAGCAGTTCTTC.

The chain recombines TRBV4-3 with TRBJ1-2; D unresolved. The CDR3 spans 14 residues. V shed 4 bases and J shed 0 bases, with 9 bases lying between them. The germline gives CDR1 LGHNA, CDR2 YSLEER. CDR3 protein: CASSREVTNYGYTF. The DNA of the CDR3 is TGCGCCAGCAGCCGCGAGGTTACTAACTATGGCTACACCTTC.

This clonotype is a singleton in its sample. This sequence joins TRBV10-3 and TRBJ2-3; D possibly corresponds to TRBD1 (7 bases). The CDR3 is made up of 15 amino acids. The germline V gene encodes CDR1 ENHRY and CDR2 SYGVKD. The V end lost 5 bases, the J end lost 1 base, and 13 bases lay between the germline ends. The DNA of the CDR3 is TGTGCCATCAGTCTCGGAGGGGGCGGCACAGATACGCAGTATTTT. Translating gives CAISLGGGGTDTQYF.

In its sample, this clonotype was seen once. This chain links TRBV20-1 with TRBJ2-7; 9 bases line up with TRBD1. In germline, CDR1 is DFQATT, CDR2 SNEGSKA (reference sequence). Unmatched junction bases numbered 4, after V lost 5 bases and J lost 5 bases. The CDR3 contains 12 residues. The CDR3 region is CSALDRGDEQYF. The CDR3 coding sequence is TGCAGTGCTCTAGACAGGGGGGACGAGCAGTACTTC.

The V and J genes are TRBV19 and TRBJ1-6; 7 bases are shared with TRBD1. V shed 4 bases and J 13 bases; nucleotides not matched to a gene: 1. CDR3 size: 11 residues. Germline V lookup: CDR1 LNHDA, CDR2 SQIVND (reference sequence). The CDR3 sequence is CASSTQGPLHF. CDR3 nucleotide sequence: TGTGCCAGTAGTACACAGGGGCCCCTCCACTTT.

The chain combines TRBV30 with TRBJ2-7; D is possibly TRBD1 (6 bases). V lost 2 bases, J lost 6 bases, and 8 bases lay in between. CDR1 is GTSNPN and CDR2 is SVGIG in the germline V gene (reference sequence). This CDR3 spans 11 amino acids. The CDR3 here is CAWSLGGEQYF. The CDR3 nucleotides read TGTGCCTGGAGTTTAGGGGGCGAGCAGTACTTC.

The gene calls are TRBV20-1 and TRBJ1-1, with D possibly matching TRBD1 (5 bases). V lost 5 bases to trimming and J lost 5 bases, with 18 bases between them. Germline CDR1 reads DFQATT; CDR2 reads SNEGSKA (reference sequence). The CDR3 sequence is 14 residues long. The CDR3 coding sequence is TGCAGTGCTGGGGGTACACGGGTATGGACTGAAGCTTTCTTT. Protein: CSAGGTRVWTEAFF.

The CDR3 sequence is CASSLKTGTYNEQFF. The CDR3 nucleotides are TGTGCCAGCAGCCTCAAGACAGGGACCTACAATGAGCAGTTCTTC. This sequence joins TRBV7-9 and TRBJ2-1, with 7 positions matching TRBD1. V gave up 5 bases and J gave up 2 bases; unmatched junction bases: 6. CDR1 is SEHNR and CDR2 is FQNEAQ in the germline V gene (reference sequence). The CDR3 has 15 amino acids.

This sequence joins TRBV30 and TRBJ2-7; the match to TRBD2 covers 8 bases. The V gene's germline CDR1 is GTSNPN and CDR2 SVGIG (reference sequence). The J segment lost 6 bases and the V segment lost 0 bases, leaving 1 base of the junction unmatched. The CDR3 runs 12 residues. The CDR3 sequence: CAWSVGRVEQYF. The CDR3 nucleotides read TGTGCCTGGAGTGTCGGGAGGGTCGAGCAGTACTTC.

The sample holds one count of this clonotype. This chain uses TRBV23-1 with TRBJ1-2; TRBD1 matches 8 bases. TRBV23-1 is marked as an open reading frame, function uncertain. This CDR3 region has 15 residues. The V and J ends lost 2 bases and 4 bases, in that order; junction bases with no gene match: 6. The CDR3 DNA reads TGCGCCAGCAGTCAACACGGACAGGGAGGCTATGGCTACACCTTC. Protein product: CASSQHGQGGYGYTF.

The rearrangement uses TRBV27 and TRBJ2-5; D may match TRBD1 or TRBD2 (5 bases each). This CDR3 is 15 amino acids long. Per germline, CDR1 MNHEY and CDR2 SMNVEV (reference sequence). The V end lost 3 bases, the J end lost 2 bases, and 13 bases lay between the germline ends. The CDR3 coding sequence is TGTGCCAGCAGTTTCGGGGCAGCTCGGCAAGAGACCCAGTACTTC. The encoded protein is CASSFGAARQETQYF.

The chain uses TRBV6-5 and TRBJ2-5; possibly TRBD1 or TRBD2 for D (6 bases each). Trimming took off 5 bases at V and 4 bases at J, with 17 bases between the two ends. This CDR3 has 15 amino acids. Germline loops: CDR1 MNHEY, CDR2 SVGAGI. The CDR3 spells CASSRRGVRRETQYF. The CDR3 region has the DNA TGTGCCAGCAGTCGGAGGGGGGTTCGGAGAGAGACCCAGTACTTC.

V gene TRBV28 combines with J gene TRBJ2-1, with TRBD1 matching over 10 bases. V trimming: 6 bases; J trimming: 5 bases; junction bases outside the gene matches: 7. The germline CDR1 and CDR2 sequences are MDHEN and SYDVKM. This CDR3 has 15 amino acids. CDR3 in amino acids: CASRVRQGAHNEQFF. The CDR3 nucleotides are TGTGCCAGCAGAGTAAGACAGGGGGCCCACAATGAGCAGTTCTTC.

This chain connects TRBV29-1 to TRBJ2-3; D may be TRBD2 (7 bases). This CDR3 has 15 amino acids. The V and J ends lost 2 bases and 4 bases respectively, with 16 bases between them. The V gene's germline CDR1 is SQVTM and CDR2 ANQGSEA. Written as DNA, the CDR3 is TGCAGCGTTGAACGGGGGGACAATCCTCCAGATACGCAGTATTTT. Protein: CSVERGDNPPDTQYF.

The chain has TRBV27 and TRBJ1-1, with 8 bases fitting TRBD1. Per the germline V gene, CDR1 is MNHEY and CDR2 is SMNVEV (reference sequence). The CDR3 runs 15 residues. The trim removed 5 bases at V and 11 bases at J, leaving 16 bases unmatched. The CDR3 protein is CASSDLDRVPFGAFF. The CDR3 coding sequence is TGTGCCAGCAGTGACCTGGACAGGGTACCCTTTGGGGCTTTCTTT.

The DNA for the CDR3 is TGTGCCAGCAGTTACGGACGGGACTACACCTTC. Translating gives CASSYGRDYTF. This chain connects TRBV6-2 or TRBV6-3 to TRBJ1-2; D remains ambiguous. Per the germline V gene, CDR1 is MNHEY and CDR2 is SVGEGT. The length of the CDR3 is 11 residues. V dropped 2 bases and J dropped 10 bases, with 8 bases sitting between them.

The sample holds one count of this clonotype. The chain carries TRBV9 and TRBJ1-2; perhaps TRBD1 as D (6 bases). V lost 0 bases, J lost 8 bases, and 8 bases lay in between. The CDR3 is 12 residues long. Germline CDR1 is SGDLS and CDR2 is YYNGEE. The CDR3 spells CASSVEGEGYTF. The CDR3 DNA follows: TGTGCCAGCAGCGTAGAGGGGGAAGGCTACACCTTC. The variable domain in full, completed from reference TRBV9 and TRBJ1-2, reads DSGVTQTPKHLITATGQRVTLRCSPRSGDLSVYWYQQSLDQGLQFLIQYYNGEERAKGNILERFSAQQFPDLHSELNLSSLELGDSALYFCASSVEGEGYTFGSGTRLTVV.

DNA of the CDR3: TGTGCCAGCAGGCCACGGGTCGGCTACGAGCAGTACTTC. As protein: CASRPRVGYEQYF. The chain carries TRBV28 and TRBJ2-7; D is unclear. Germline CDR1 and CDR2: MDHEN and SYDVKM. V shed 6 bases and J shed 3 bases, with 12 bases lying between them. CDR3 size: 13 residues.

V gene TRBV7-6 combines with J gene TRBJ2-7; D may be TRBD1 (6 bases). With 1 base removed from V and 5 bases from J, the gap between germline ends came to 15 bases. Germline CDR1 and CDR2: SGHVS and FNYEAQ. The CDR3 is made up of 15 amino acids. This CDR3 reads CASSLGTVPRNEQYF. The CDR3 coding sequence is TGTGCCAGCAGCTTAGGGACAGTTCCTCGGAACGAGCAGTACTTC.

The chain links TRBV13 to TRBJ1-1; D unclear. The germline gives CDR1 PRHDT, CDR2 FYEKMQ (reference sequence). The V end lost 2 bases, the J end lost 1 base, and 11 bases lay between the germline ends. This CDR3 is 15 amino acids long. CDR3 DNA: TGTGCCAGCAGCTTAACCTCGATCAAGAACACTGAAGCTTTCTTT. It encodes CASSLTSIKNTEAFF.

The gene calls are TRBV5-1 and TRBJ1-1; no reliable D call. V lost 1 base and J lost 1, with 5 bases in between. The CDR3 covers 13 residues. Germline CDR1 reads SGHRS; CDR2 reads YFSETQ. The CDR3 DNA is TGCGCCAGCAGCTTGCCCGGGAACACTGAAGCTTTCTTT. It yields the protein CASSLPGNTEAFF. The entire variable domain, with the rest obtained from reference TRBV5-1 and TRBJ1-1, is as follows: KAGVTQTPRYLIKTRGQQVTLSCSPISGHRSVSWYQQTPGQGLQFLFEYFSETQRNKGNFPGRFSGRQFSNSRSEMNVSTLELGDSALYLCASSLPGNTEAFFGQGTRLTVV.

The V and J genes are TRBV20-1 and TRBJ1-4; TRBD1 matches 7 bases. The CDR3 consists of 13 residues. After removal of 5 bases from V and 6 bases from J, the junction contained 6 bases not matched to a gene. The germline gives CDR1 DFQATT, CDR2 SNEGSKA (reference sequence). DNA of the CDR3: TGCAGTGCTGCAGGGGGGAATTATGAAAAACTGTTTTTT. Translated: CSAAGGNYEKLFF.

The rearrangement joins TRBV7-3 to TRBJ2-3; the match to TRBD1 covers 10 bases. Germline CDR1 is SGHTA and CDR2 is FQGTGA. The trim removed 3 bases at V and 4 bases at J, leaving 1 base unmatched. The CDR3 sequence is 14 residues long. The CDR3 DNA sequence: TGTGCCAGCAGCTTGGACAGGGGGGCAGATACGCAGTATTTT. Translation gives CASSLDRGADTQYF.

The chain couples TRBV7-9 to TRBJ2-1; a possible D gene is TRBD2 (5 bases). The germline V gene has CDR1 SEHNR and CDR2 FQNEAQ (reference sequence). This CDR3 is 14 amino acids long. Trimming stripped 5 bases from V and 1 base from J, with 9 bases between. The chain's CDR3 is CASSHRGSYNEQFF. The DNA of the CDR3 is TGTGCCAGCAGCCACCGAGGGTCCTACAATGAGCAGTTCTTC.

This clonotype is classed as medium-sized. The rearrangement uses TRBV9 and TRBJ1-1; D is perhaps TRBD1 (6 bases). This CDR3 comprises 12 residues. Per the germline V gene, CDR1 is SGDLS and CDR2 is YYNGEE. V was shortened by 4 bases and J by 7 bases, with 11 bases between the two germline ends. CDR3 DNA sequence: TGTGCCAGCAGCATACAGGGTGGTGAAGCTTTCTTT. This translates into CASSIQGGEAFF.

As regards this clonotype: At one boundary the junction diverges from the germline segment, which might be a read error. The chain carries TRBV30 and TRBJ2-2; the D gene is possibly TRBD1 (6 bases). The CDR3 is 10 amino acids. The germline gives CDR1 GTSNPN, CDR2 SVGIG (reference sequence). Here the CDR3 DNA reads TGTGCCTGGAGTTCAGGGGAGCTTTTTTTT. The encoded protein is CAWSSGELFF.

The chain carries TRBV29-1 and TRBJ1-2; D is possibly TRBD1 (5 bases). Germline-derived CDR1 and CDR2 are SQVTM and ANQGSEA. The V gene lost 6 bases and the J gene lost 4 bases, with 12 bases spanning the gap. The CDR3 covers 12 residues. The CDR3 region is CSVSGSGYGYTF. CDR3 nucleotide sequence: TGCAGCGTCTCAGGGTCTGGCTATGGCTACACCTTC.